This passage covers 12 T cell receptor beta chains from one sample sequenced in a study of blood T cells in healthy people across ages. The authors ran a second PCR of about 6 to 11 cycles using a sample-barcoded 5' primer and a J-beta primer mix. TCRdb independently ran MiXCR on the 5' RACE reads; one entry per CDR3 protein. In the table there are over 450,000 distinct CDR3 sequences, less than 25% of which are singletons. This sample also appeared in a second study, on T cells of mothers and their children.

Sequencing was carried out using blood. These receptors originate from a boy younger than 18 in good health.

The CDR3 loop reads CASSSPDSNKGHLDEQFF. The CDR3 DNA is TGCGCCAGCAGCTCCCCAGACAGCAACAAGGGACATTTGGATGAGCAGTTCTTC. This chain links TRBV5-1 with TRBJ2-1; D is possibly TRBD1 (6 bases). This CDR3 region has 18 residues. V lost 3 bases and J lost 8, with 27 bases in between. Germline-derived CDR1 and CDR2 are SGHRS and YFSETQ.

This chain connects TRBV13 to TRBJ1-3, with 7 bases fitting TRBD1. V shed 5 bases and J 1 base; nucleotides not matched to a gene: 2. The V gene's germline CDR1 is PRHDT and CDR2 FYEKMQ (reference sequence). The CDR3 is 14 residues long. Written as DNA, the CDR3 is TGTGCCAGCAGCCTGGACAGGTCTGGAAACACCATATATTTT. Translation gives CASSLDRSGNTIYF. The whole variable domain, filled in from reference TRBV13 and TRBJ1-3, reads AAGVIQSPRHLIKEKRETATLKCYPIPRHDTVYWYQQGPGQDPQFLISFYEKMQSDKGSIPDRFSAQQFSDYHSELNMSSLELGDSALYFCASSLDRSGNTIYFGEGSWLTVV.

This clonotype was observed a handful of times. The chain's CDR3 is CASSLADRPLETQYF. DNA of the CDR3: TGTGCCAGCAGTTTGGCGGACAGACCCCTGGAGACCCAGTACTTC. The rearrangement joins TRBV28 to TRBJ2-1; tentative D call: TRBD1 (6 bases). The J call may be in error: the DNA end matches TRBJ2-5 better. Germline lookup yields CDR1 MDHEN and CDR2 SYDVKM. CDR3 length: 15 residues.

This chain connects TRBV4-1 to TRBJ1-2; a possible D gene is TRBD1 (6 bases). The CDR3 contains 17 residues. The V gene lost 4 bases and the J gene lost 3 bases, with 21 bases spanning the gap. Germline V lookup: CDR1 MGHRA, CDR2 YSYEKL. CDR3 region: CASSRPVGGQLDYGYTF. Written as DNA, the CDR3 is TGCGCCAGCAGCCGCCCCGTCGGAGGACAGCTAGACTATGGCTACACCTTC.

This clonotype was counted a few times. The chain joins TRBV28 to TRBJ2-1; D is possibly TRBD1 (5 bases). From germline, CDR1 is MDHEN and CDR2 SYDVKM. Trimming left V 3 bases short and J 6 bases short, with 15 bases between. CDR3 length: 15 amino acids. The CDR3 region has the DNA TGTGCCAGCAGTTTGGGCCTGGGGCTACCCAATGAGCAGTTCTTC. Its protein product is CASSLGLGLPNEQFF.

As regards this clonotype: The junction and the germline gene differ at one end; a read error may be behind it. The chain couples TRBV11-1 to TRBJ2-3, with a weak D call TRBD2 (6 bases). The CDR3 loop spans 15 amino acids. Germline lookup yields CDR1 SGHAT and CDR2 FQDESV (reference sequence). This CDR3 is CASGFQLGGTDTQYF. Written as DNA, the CDR3 is TGTGCCAGCGGCTTCCAACTGGGGGGAACGGATACGCAGTATTTT.

This clonotype was picked up a small number of times. V is TRBV7-9 and J is TRBJ1-1; possible D gene TRBD1, 5 bases. The CDR3 is 12 amino acids. CDR1 SEHNR and CDR2 FQNEAQ come from the germline V gene (reference sequence). The V end was cut by 6 bases, the J end by 4 bases, with 9 bases between. The CDR3 is CASRRGSTEAFF. CDR3 in DNA: TGTGCCAGCAGAAGGGGAAGCACTGAAGCTTTCTTT.

The sample holds a few counts of this clonotype. The CDR3 DNA reads as TGTGCCAGCAGCCAAGTCTCGGGTGGTACGCAGTATTTT. Residues: CASSQVSGGTQYF. The chain has TRBV3-1 and TRBJ2-3, with D hard to call. The CDR3 sequence is 13 residues long. The germline V gene encodes CDR1 LGHDT and CDR2 YNNKEL (reference sequence). V lost 1 base and J lost 8, with 10 bases in between.

V is TRBV2 and J is TRBJ2-3, with D unclear. The germline gives CDR1 SNHLY, CDR2 FYNNEI. Trimming took 8 bases from V and 2 from J, leaving 11 bases between them. CDR3 size: 13 residues. CDR3 sequence: CASGGRITDTQYF. The CDR3 DNA sequence: TGTGCCAGCGGCGGCAGAATCACAGATACGCAGTATTTT.

The rearrangement joins TRBV27 to TRBJ2-5; 8 bases agree with TRBD2. The J call may be in error: the DNA end matches TRBJ2-7 better. The CDR3 runs to 15 residues. In germline, CDR1 is MNHEY, CDR2 SMNVEV (reference sequence). CDR3 nucleotides: TGTGCCAGCAGTTTTTTAGCGGGGTCAATCTACGAGCAGTACTTC. It codes for CASSFLAGSIYEQYF.

A remark on this clonotype: The final CDR3 position lacks the conserved phenylalanine or tryptophan, pointing to a likely read error. The CDR3 protein is CASSQDAGGLDGYTL. The CDR3 coding sequence is TGTGCCAGCAGCCAAGATGCCGGGGGGCTGGATGGCTACACCCTC. The chain links TRBV4-2 to TRBJ1-2; a weak D match, TRBD1 (6 bases). The CDR3 extends over 15 amino acids. From germline, CDR1 is LGHNA and CDR2 YNFKEQ. V dropped 0 bases and J dropped 6 bases, with 14 bases sitting between them.

This clonotype was observed a handful of times. The chain has TRBV6-2 or TRBV6-3 and TRBJ1-1, with unresolved D. Trimming stripped 7 bases from V and 4 bases from J, with 7 bases between. This CDR3 spans 11 amino acids. The germline V gene has CDR1 MNHEY and CDR2 SVGEGT. The CDR3 is CASTQGTEAFF. The CDR3 DNA follows: TGTGCCAGCACTCAAGGCACTGAAGCTTTCTTT.